This T cell receptor (beta chain) was sequenced for a study of control samples from healthy donors and cancer patients. The table came from immunoSEQ multiplex PCR; TCRdb's copy has only in-frame clones and leaves some out. The top ten clones hold about 0.6% of a sample with more than 95,000 clones, 85% to 95% of them seen once. After removal of 3 bases from V and 5 bases from J, the junction contained 5 bases not matched to a gene. The length of the CDR3 is 14 residues. Germline V gives CDR1 SGHNT, CDR2 YYREEE (reference sequence). The V call is TRBV5-4, the J call TRBJ1-2; 9 positions agree with TRBD1. The source is a man older than 75 with head and neck cancer. Sequenced sample: PBMCs. DNA for the CDR3: TGTGCCAGCAGCTCGGGACAGGGTAAATATGGCTACACCTTC. Amino acid sequence: CASSSGQGKYGYTF.